This T cell receptor beta chain is drawn from a study of blood T cell repertoires in COVID-19. The CDR3 sequence is 16 residues long. The trim removed 6 bases at V and 3 bases at J, leaving 12 bases unmatched. CDR1 MNHNY and CDR2 SVGAGI come from the germline V gene (reference sequence). Only in-frame clones appear in the TCRdb table, and some are missing; sequencing was by immunoSEQ multiplex PCR. The data contain 230,000 or so clones, approximately 85% of them singletons. Each participant's cohort was designated according to participant-reported clinical history. Sequenced material: PBMCs or T cells enriched from blood (not recorded which). The chain joins TRBV6-6 to TRBJ2-5; 8 bases agree with TRBD2. The receptor comes from a woman in her forties or fifties who had been exposed to COVID-19. Written as DNA, the CDR3 is TGTGCCAGCAGGCGCCGGGGGGGCCGCTTGGAAGAGACCCAGTACTTC. It translates to CASRRRGGRLEETQYF.